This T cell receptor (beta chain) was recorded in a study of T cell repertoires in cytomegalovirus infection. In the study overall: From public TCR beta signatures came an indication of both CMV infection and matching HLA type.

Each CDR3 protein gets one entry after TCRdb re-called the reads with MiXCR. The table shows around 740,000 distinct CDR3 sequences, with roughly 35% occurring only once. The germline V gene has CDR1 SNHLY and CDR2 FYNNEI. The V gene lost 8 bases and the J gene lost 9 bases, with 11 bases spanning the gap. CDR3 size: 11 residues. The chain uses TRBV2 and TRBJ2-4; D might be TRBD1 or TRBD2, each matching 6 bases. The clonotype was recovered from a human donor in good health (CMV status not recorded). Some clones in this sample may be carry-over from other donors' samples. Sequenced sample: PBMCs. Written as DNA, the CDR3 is TGTGCCAGCGGGGGGCTCGGCATTCAGTACTTC. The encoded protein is CASGGLGIQYF.